This T cell receptor (beta chain) was profiled in a study of cytomegalovirus exposure and HLA in healthy donors. Background on the study: It was reported in a later analysis that the approximately 110 validation repertoires used the same platform as the 550 to 850 first-cohort repertoires.

Germline V lookup: CDR1 KGHSH, CDR2 LQKENI. This CDR3 contains 15 residues. V was pared by 4 bases and J by 3 bases, with 13 bases between. The repertoire was sequenced with immunoSEQ multiplex PCR; TCRdb's copy has only in-frame clones and lacks some. The table records some 140,000 clones, roughly 86% of them present only once. Donors came from a validation cohort of about 120 subjects, distinct from the first 666-subject cohort. The genes are TRBV18 and TRBJ1-3; maybe TRBD1 (5 bases). Sequenced material: PBMCs. The receptor's source is a human donor in good health. DNA for the CDR3: TGTGCCAGCTCACAAAAAGGGGATATTGGAAACACCATATATTTT. Encoded protein: CASSQKGDIGNTIYF.